The clone carrying this TCR beta chain was counted many times. Its target is unknown. The sample is drawn from a study of CD8+CD57+ T cells in acquired aplastic anemia. Study context: Sorted CD4+ and CD8+ cells yielded about 3.1 ug of DNA on average. CD4+ cell libraries from healthy donors averaged about 10.8 million reads.

Per the germline V gene, CDR1 is SGHAT and CDR2 is FQNNGV. This CDR3 is built from 13 residues. The V gene lost 1 base and the J gene lost 5 bases, with 9 bases spanning the gap. Notes on the study in general: Patients and controls had CD8+ Simpson's diversity values that were not significantly distinct. Patients and controls turned out to have roughly 31 CD8+ CDR3 sequences in common.

It was genomic DNA that served as the template for profiling TCR beta VDJ and CDR3. TCRdb re-called the reads through MiXCR, storing one row per CDR3 protein. This sample carries about 210,000 distinct CDR3 sequences, over 55% of them seen once, and the ten largest clones take around 28%. This chain uses TRBV11-2 with TRBJ2-7, with D maybe TRBD2 (5 bases). This receptor was identified in a human donor in good health. Sequenced material: sorted CD4+, CD8+, or CD8+CD57+ T cells (not recorded which) from PBMCs. CDR3 sequence: CASSLVRGNEQYF. Here the CDR3 DNA reads TGTGCCAGCAGCTTAGTCCGGGGTAACGAGCAGTACTTC.